The rows below give T cell receptor beta chains drawn from one sample of a study of T cells after yellow fever vaccination. TCRdb fed the 5' RACE reads into MiXCR, producing one record per CDR3 protein. The sample lists around 250,000 distinct CDR3 sequences; 6.9% were seen once. This specimen was CD4+ T cells sorted from PBMCs, taken 15 days after the yellow fever booster vaccination. These receptors all stem from a man younger than 40 who received the YFV17D yellow fever vaccine. The CDR3 runs from the conserved cysteine through the conserved F or W. A D gene is named only where the DNA matches it firmly. Clone size is given for some rows only: seen once, a few or many times, or a class if the clone is expanded.

CDR3 length,J gene,clone size,V gene,D gene,CDR3 protein,CDR3 DNA
19,TRBJ2-1,.,TRBV20-1,TRBD2,CSARDATSGSGLSYNEQFF,TGCAGTGCTAGAGATGCAACTAGCGGGAGTGGTCTGTCCTACAATGAGCAGTTCTTC
14,TRBJ2-7,many,TRBV20-1,.,CSASLGSSFYEQYF,TGCAGTGCTAGTCTAGGGTCATCGTTTTACGAGCAGTACTTC
13,TRBJ2-7,.,TRBV4-3,TRBD2,CAPPTSGSYEQYF,TGCGCGCCTCCGACTAGCGGGAGTTACGAGCAGTACTTC
16,TRBJ2-5,few,TRBV4-3,TRBD2,CASSQDRPSGGETQYF,TGCGCCAGCAGCCAAGATCGACCTAGCGGAGGAGAGACCCAGTACTTC
13,TRBJ2-1,many,TRBV27,.,CASSFSSSDEQFF,TGTGCCAGCAGTTTCTCATCTAGCGATGAGCAGTTCTTC
16,TRBJ2-1,few,TRBV18,TRBD2,CASSPAVAGGYNEQFF,TGTGCCAGCTCCCCTGCGGTAGCGGGGGGGTACAATGAGCAGTTCTTC
15,TRBJ2-7,.,TRBV7-2,TRBD2,CASSPKSGSFHEQYF,TGTGCCAGCAGCCCTAAGAGCGGGAGTTTCCACGAGCAGTACTTC
16,TRBJ2-4,many,TRBV20-1,TRBD1,CSAGARQGLAKNIQYF,TGCAGTGCTGGAGCACGACAGGGCTTAGCCAAAAACATTCAGTACTTC
14,TRBJ2-5,.,TRBV7-9,.,CASSPGTHQETQYF,TGTGCCAGCAGCCCAGGGACTCATCAAGAGACCCAGTACTTC
18,TRBJ2-1,few,TRBV20-1,TRBD2,CSARDTGRGGKASNEQFF,TGCAGTGCTAGAGACACGGGGAGGGGTGGGAAGGCCTCCAATGAGCAGTTCTTC
17,TRBJ2-3,few,TRBV11-2,.,CASSLDRHRGLPDTQYF,TGTGCCAGCAGCTTAGATCGTCACAGGGGACTTCCAGATACGCAGTATTTT
14,TRBJ2-4,few,TRBV6-1,.,CASSEVRGLNIQYF,TGTGCCAGCAGTGAAGTCAGGGGACTGAACATTCAGTACTTC
13,TRBJ1-1,.,TRBV5-5,.,CASRSDTNTEAFF,TGTGCCAGCAGGTCCGACACGAACACTGAAGCTTTCTTT
14,TRBJ2-2,many,TRBV15,TRBD1,CATSDRTNTGELFF,TGTGCCACTTCGGACAGGACGAACACCGGGGAGCTGTTTTTT
14,TRBJ2-1,many,TRBV7-2,.,CASSLGGTGNEQFF,TGTGCCAGCAGCTTAGGGGGAACAGGGAATGAGCAGTTCTTC
16,TRBJ2-6,few,TRBV28,.,CASGSYSSAGANVLTF,TGTGCCAGCGGCAGCTATAGTTCGGCTGGGGCCAACGTCCTGACTTTC
14,TRBJ2-7,few,TRBV20-1,.,CSAAPGPRSDEQYF,TGCAGTGCGGCTCCGGGACCCCGCTCCGACGAGCAGTACTTC
12,TRBJ1-3,few,TRBV9,.,CASSVDGDTIYF,TGTGCCAGCAGCGTAGATGGGGACACCATATATTTT
17,TRBJ1-6,few,TRBV4-2,.,CASSLGRGGIYNSPLHF,TGTGCCAGCAGCCTAGGGCGAGGAGGTATCTATAATTCACCCCTCCACTTT
11,TRBJ2-7,.,TRBV7-2,TRBD1,CASARQGAQYF,TGTGCCAGCGCAAGACAGGGGGCACAGTACTTC
14,TRBJ2-3,many,TRBV5-1,.,CASSLGDSTDTQYF,TGCGCCAGCAGCTTAGGGGATAGCACAGATACGCAGTATTTT
15,TRBJ2-7,.,TRBV7-8,.,CASSSTRPGMSEQYF,TGTGCCAGCAGCTCAACCCGGCCGGGGATGTCCGAGCAGTACTTC
13,TRBJ2-1,many,TRBV28,TRBD1,CASSNGQALQQFF,TGTGCCAGCAGCAACGGACAGGCCTTACAGCAGTTCTTC
17,TRBJ2-1,few,TRBV7-2,TRBD2,CASSSYELAGGGDEQFF,TGTGCCAGCAGCTCCTATGAATTAGCGGGAGGGGGGGATGAGCAGTTCTTC
18,TRBJ2-5,.,TRBV9,.,CASSPHPESSAKRSTQYF,TGTGCCAGCAGCCCCCACCCGGAGTCCTCAGCGAAGCGAAGTACCCAGTACTTC
13,TRBJ2-7,.,TRBV6-2/TRBV6-3,TRBD1,CASNRDRYYEQYF,TGTGCCAGCAATAGGGACAGATACTACGAGCAGTACTTC
16,TRBJ2-1,few,TRBV28,TRBD2,CASREGTSGSYNEQFF,TGTGCCAGCAGGGAGGGGACTAGCGGCTCCTACAATGAGCAGTTCTTC
19,TRBJ2-7,few,TRBV6-5,TRBD2,CASSYSLLPTSSGTYEQYF,TGTGCCAGCAGTTACTCCCTCCTCCCGACGTCTAGCGGAACCTACGAGCAGTACTTC
17,TRBJ2-1,few,TRBV5-5,TRBD1,CASSSLYGTGGYNEQFF,TGTGCCAGCAGCTCCTTATACGGGACAGGGGGTTACAATGAGCAGTTCTTC
18,TRBJ2-1,.,TRBV11-2,TRBD2,CASSLDGSGTSGIGEQFF,TGTGCCAGCAGCTTAGATGGTTCTGGGACTAGCGGGATTGGTGAGCAGTTCTTC
17,TRBJ2-5,.,TRBV18,TRBD2,CASSPLPLAGNQETQYF,TGTGCCAGCTCACCACTCCCACTAGCGGGCAACCAAGAGACCCAGTACTTC
16,TRBJ2-1,many,TRBV19,.,CASRDDYPSSYNEQFF,TGTGCCAGTAGAGACGACTACCCTAGCTCCTACAATGAGCAGTTCTTC
14,TRBJ1-6,.,TRBV3-1,.,CASSSRLNYSPLHF,TGTGCCAGCAGCTCGAGGCTGAATTATTCACCCCTCCACTTT
17,TRBJ2-1,few,TRBV7-9,.,CASSLPARAGKDNEQFF,TGTGCCAGCAGCTTACCGGCCAGAGCAGGGAAGGACAATGAGCAGTTCTTC
13,TRBJ2-5,few,TRBV19,.,CASSIRRGETQYF,TGTGCCAGTAGTATAAGGCGTGGCGAGACCCAGTACTTC
13,TRBJ1-1,.,TRBV6-6,.,CASSVPQGTEAFF,TGTGCCAGCAGTGTACCTCAGGGCACTGAAGCTTTCTTT
15,TRBJ2-3,many,TRBV5-6,.,CASSLAVAIPDTQYF,TGTGCCAGCAGCTTGGCCGTCGCAATACCAGATACGCAGTATTTT
15,TRBJ2-5,few,TRBV5-4,TRBD2,CASSFEGGSQETQYF,TGTGCCAGCAGCTTCGAGGGAGGGAGCCAAGAGACCCAGTACTTC
15,TRBJ2-7,few,TRBV7-2,TRBD2,CASSLMAGVSYEQYF,TGTGCCAGCAGCTTAATGGCGGGAGTGTCCTACGAGCAGTACTTC
13,TRBJ2-2,many,TRBV15,.,CATSGGNTGELFF,TGTGCCACCAGCGGTGGGAATACCGGGGAGCTGTTTTTT
15,TRBJ2-7,many,TRBV5-5,TRBD1,CASSRTPGQIYEQYF,TGTGCCAGCAGTCGAACTCCGGGACAGATCTACGAGCAGTACTTC
13,TRBJ2-1,.,TRBV3-1,.,CASSPTVEPKQFF,TGTGCCAGCAGCCCTACGGTCGAACCAAAGCAGTTCTTC
17,TRBJ2-2,.,TRBV12-3/TRBV12-4,.,CASSSLWRIANTGELIF,TGTGCCAGCAGTTCCCTCTGGCGGATCGCGAACACCGGGGAGCTGATTTTT
14,TRBJ1-1,few,TRBV11-2,TRBD1,CASSLQTGAPEAFF,TGTGCCAGCAGCTTACAGACAGGGGCCCCTGAAGCTTTCTTT
14,TRBJ2-1,many,TRBV20-1,TRBD2,CSARTAGRNNEQFF,TGCAGTGCTAGGACAGCGGGAAGGAACAATGAGCAGTTCTTC
14,TRBJ1-6,many,TRBV7-2,.,CASSLATANSPLHF,TGTGCCAGCAGCTTAGCGACAGCTAATTCACCCCTCCACTTT
16,TRBJ2-3,many,TRBV6-5,TRBD2,CASSYSGRAVVDTQYF,TGTGCCAGCAGTTACTCGGGGAGGGCGGTGGTAGATACGCAGTATTTT
14,TRBJ2-1,many,TRBV15,TRBD1,CATSRRTGNNEQFF,TGTGCCACCAGCAGAAGGACAGGGAACAATGAGCAGTTCTTC
15,TRBJ2-5,few,TRBV20-1,TRBD2,CSATSSGRAFVTQYF,TGCAGTGCTACCAGTAGCGGGCGCGCCTTCGTGACCCAGTACTTC
16,TRBJ2-3,.,TRBV7-6,.,CASSPRRAGSADTQYF,TGTGCCAGCAGCCCCCGTCGTGCGGGAAGCGCAGATACGCAGTATTTT
14,TRBJ2-1,few,TRBV12-3/TRBV12-4,.,CASNSPRSYNEQFF,TGTGCCAGCAACTCCCCCCGCAGCTACAATGAGCAGTTCTTC